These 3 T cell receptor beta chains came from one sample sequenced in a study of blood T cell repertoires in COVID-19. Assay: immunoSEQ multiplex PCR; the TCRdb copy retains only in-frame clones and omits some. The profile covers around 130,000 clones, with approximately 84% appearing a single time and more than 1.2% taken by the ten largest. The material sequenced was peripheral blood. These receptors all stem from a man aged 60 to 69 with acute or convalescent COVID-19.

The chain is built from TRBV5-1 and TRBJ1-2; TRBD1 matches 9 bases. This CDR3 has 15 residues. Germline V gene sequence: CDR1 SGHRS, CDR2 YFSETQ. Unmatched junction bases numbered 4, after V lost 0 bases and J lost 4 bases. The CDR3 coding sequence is TGCGCCAGCAGCTTGGAACAGGGGGCGTCCTATGGCTACACCTTC. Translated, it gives CASSLEQGASYGYTF.

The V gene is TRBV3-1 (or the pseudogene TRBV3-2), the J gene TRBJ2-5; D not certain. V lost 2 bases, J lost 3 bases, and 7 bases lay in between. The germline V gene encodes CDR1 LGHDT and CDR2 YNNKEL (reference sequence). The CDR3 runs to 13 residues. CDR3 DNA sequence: TGTGCCAGCAGCCAATTGAGTAAAGAGACCCAGTACTTC. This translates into CASSQLSKETQYF.

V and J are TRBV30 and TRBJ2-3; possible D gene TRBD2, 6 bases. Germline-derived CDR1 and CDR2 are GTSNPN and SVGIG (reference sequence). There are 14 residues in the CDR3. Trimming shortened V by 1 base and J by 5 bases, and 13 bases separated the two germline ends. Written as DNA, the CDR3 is TGTGCCTGGAGTGCGCCGGGACTTCAAGATACGCAGTATTTT. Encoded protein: CAWSAPGLQDTQYF.